The source of this T cell receptor beta chain is a study of T-cell memory formation after mild COVID-19. Notes on the study in general: Clones shrinking from day 15 to 85 showed even CD4/CD8 mixes; later expanders tilted CD4+. There were some responding clones in pre-infection memory, which suggested that cross-reactive memory had joined. CD4+ contracting clones were found mainly in CM and EM, and CD8+ ones in EMRA. Second-wave clones with a day 37 peak had unconfirmed SARS-CoV-2 specificity.

This CDR3 has 14 amino acids. TCRdb independently ran MiXCR on the 5' RACE reads; one entry per CDR3 protein. The table has 350,000 to 500,000 distinct CDR3 sequences, roughly 20% seen once. Of note for this clonotype: Its matching antigen is unknown.

This receptor was obtained from an adult woman who had mild COVID-19 (a few samples of this study predate the infection). Cell type and time point are not known. The rearrangement joins TRBV21-1 to TRBJ2-5; no DNA check was done on the table's D call, TRBD1. TRBV21-1 is deemed a pseudogene. The sequenced material came from PBMCs or a T cell subset sorted from them (not recorded which). The CDR3 protein is CASSKGTAQETQYF. DNA of the CDR3: TGTGCCAGCAGCAAGGGGACAGCACAAGAGACCCAGTACTTC.